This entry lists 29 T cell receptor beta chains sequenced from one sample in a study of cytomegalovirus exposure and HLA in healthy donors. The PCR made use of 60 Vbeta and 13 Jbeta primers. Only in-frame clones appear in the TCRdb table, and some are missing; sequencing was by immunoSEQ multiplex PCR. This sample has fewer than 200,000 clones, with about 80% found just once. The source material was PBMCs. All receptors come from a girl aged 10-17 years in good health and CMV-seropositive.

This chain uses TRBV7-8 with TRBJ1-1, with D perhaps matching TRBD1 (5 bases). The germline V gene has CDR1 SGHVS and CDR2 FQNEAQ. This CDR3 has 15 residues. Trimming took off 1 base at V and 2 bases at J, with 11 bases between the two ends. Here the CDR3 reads CASSLVRQGNTEAFF. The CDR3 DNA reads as TGTGCCAGCAGCTTAGTGAGGCAGGGTAACACTGAAGCTTTCTTT.

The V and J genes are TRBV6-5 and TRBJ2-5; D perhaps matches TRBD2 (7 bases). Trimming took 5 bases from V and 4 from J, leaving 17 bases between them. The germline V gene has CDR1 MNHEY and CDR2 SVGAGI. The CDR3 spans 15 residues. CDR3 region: CASSPRGGAGETQYF. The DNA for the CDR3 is TGTGCCAGCAGTCCGAGGGGGGGGGCGGGAGAGACCCAGTACTTC.

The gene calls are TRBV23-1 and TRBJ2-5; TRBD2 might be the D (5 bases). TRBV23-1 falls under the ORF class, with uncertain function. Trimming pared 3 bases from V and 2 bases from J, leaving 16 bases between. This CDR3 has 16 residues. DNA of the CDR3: TGCGCCAGCAGTCAGTCATCGGCCCGGGGTCAAGAGACCCAGTACTTC. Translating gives CASSQSSARGQETQYF.

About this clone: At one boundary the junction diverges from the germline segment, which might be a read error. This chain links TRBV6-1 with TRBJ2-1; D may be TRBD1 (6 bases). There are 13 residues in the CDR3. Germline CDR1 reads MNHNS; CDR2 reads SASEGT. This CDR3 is CASSEEGVLTFLF. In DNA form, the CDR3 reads TGTGCCAGCAGTGAAGAGGGGGTATTAACCTTCCTCTTC.

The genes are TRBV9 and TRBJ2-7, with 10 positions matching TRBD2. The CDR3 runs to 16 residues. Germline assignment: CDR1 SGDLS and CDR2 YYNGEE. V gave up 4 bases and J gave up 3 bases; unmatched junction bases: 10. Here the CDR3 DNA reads TGTGCCAGCAGCCCGAAACTAGCGGGGTATAACTACGAGCAGTACTTC. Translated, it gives CASSPKLAGYNYEQYF.

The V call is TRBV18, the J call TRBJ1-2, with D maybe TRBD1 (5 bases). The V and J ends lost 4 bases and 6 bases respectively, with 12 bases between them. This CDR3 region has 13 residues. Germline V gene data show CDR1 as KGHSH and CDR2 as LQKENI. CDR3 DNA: TGTGCCAGCTCACTAGTCGCCAGGGATGGCTACACCTTC. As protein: CASSLVARDGYTF.

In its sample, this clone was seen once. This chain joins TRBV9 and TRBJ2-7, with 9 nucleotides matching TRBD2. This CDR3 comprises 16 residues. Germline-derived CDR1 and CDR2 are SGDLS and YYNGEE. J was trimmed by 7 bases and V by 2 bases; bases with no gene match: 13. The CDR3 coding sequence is TGTGCCAGCAGCGTCGGCGGGAGGGCCTTGAGTACAGAGCAGTACTTC. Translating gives CASSVGGRALSTEQYF.

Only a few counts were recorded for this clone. The CDR3 region is CASSPPGGLQETQYF. DNA of the CDR3: TGTGCCAGCAGCCCCCCCGGAGGACTGCAAGAGACCCAGTACTTC. The rearrangement uses TRBV11-2 and TRBJ2-5, with a tentative D call TRBD2 (5 bases). V lost 5 bases, J lost 2 bases, and 15 bases lay in between. The CDR3 length is 15 residues. Germline values: CDR1 SGHAT, CDR2 FQNNGV.

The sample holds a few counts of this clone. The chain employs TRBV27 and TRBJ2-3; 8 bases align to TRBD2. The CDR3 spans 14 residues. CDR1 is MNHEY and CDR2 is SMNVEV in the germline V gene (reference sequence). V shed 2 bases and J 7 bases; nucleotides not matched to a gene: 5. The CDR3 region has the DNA TGTGCCAGCAGTTTAAGCGGGAGTCATAATACGCAGTATTTT. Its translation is CASSLSGSHNTQYF.

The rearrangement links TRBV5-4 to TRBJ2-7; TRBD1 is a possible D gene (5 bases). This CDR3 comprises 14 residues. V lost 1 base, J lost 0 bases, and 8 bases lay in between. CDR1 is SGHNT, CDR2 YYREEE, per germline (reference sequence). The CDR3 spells CASSLTGASYEQYF. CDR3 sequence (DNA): TGTGCCAGCAGCTTGACAGGTGCCTCCTACGAGCAGTACTTC.

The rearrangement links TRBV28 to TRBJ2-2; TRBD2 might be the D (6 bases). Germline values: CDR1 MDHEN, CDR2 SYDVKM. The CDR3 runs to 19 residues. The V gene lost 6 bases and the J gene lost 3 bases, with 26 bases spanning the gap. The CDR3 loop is CASSRILRGWQIYTGELFF. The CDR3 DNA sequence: TGTGCCAGCAGCAGAATCCTCCGGGGGTGGCAGATTTACACCGGGGAGCTGTTTTTT.

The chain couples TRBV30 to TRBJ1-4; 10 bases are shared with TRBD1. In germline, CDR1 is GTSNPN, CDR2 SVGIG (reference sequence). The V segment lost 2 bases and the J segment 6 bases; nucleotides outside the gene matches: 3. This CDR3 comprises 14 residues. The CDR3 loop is CAWSQGQGYEKLFF. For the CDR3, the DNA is TGTGCCTGGAGTCAGGGACAGGGGTATGAAAAACTGTTTTTT.

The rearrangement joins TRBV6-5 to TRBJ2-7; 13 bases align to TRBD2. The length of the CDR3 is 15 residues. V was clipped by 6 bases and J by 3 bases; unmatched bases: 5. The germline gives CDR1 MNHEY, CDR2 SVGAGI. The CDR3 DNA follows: TGTGCCAGCAGACCAGGACTAGCGGGGGACTACGAGCAGTACTTC. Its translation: CASRPGLAGDYEQYF.

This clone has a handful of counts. This CDR3 is CASGTGTASGNTIYF. Written as DNA, the CDR3 is TGTGCCAGCGGGACAGGCACCGCCTCTGGAAACACCATATATTTT. V and J are TRBV7-2 and TRBJ1-3; 8 bases line up with TRBD1. The CDR3 has 15 residues. Germline V CDR1 and CDR2: SGHTA, FQGNSA. The junction had 6 bases not matched to a gene; V was cut back by 8 bases and J by 0 bases.

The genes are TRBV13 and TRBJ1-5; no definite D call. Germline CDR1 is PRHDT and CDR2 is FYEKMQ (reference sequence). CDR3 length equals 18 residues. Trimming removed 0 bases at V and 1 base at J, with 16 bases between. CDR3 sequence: CASSLGLRAAGSNQPQHF. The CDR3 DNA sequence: TGTGCCAGCAGCTTAGGCCTAAGGGCTGCGGGAAGCAATCAGCCCCAGCATTTT.

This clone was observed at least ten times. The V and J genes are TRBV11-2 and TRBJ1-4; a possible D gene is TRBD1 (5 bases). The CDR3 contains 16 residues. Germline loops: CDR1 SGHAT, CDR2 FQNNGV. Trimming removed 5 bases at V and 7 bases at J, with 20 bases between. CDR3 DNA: TGTGCCAGCAGCGGTCTGGCACCCTCTCAGGGTGAAAAACTGTTTTTT. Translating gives CASSGLAPSQGEKLFF. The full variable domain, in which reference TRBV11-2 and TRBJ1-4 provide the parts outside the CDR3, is EAGVAQSPRYKIIEKRQSVAFWCNPISGHATLYWYQQILGQGPKLLIQFQNNGVVDDSQLPKDRFSAERLKGVDSTLKIQPAKLEDSAVYLCASSGLAPSQGEKLFFGSGTQLSVL.

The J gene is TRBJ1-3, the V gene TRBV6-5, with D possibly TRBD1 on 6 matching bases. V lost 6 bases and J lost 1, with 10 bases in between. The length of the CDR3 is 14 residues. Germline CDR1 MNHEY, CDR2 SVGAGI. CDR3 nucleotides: TGTGCCAGCAGGGACAGCGCGTCTGGAAACACCATATATTTT. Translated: CASRDSASGNTIYF.

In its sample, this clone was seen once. The CDR3 region is CATSATILTEAFF. The CDR3 bases are TGTGCCACCAGCGCAACAATCCTCACTGAAGCTTTCTTT. The chain recombines TRBV15 with TRBJ1-1, with D uncertain. CDR1 and CDR2 from the germline V gene are LNHNV and YYDKDF (reference sequence). The CDR3 is 13 residues long. V dropped 5 bases and J dropped 4 bases, with 11 bases sitting between them.

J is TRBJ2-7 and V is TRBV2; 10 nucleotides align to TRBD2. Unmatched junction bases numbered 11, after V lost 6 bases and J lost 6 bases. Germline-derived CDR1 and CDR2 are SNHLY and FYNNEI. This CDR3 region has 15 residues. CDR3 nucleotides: TGTGCCAGCAGGCTATTAGCGGGGGGTGGAGGCGAGCAGTACTTC. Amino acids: CASRLLAGGGGEQYF. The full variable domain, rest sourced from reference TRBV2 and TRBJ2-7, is EPEVTQTPSHQVTQMGQEVILRCVPISNHLYFYWYRQILGQKVEFLVSFYNNEISEKSEIFDDQFSVERPDGSNFTLKIRSTKLEDSAMYFCASRLLAGGGGEQYFGPGTRLTVT.

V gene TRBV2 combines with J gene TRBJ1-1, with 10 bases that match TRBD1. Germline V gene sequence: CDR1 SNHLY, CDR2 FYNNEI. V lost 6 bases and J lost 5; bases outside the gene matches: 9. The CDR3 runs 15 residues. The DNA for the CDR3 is TGTGCCAGCAGCCTGGGACAGGGGAAAAGGACTGAAGCTTTCTTT. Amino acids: CASSLGQGKRTEAFF.

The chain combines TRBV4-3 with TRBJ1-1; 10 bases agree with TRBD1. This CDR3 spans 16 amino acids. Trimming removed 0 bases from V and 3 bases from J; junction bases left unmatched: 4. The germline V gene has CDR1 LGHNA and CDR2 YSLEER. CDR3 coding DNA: TGCGCCAGCAGCCAAGATCTGGGACAGGGGTACACTGAAGCTTTCTTT. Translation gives CASSQDLGQGYTEAFF.

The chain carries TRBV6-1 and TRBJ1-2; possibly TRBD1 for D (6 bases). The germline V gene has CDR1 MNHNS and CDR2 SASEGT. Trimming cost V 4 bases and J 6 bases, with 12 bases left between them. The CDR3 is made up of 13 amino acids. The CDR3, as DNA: TGTGCCAGCAGTGGGAGGGGGGGCAATGGCTACACCTTC. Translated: CASSGRGGNGYTF.

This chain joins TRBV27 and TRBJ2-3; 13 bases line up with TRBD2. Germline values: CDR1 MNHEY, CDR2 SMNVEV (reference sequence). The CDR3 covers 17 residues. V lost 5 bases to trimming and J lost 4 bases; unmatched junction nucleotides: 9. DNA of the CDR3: TGTGCCAGCAGTCCAGTTGTAGGGACTAGCGGGGCAGATACGCAGTATTTT. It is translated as CASSPVVGTSGADTQYF.

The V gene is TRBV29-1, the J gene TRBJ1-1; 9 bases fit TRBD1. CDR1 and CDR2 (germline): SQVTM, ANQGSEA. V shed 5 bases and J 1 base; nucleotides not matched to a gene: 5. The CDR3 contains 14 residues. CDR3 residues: CSVIKTGGNTEAFF. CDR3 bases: TGCAGCGTTATAAAGACAGGGGGGAACACTGAAGCTTTCTTT.

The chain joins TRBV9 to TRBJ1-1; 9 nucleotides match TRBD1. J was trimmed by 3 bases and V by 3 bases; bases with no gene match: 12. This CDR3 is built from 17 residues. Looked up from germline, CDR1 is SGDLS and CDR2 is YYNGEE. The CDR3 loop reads CASSAANRDRDDTEAFF. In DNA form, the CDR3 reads TGTGCCAGCAGCGCCGCAAACCGGGACAGGGATGACACTGAAGCTTTCTTT.

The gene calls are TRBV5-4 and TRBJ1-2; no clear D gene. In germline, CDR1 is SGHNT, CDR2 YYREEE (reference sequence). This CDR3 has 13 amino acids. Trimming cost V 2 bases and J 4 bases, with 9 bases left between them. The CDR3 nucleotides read TGTGCCAGCAGCTTCGACTCTCTCTATGGCTACACCTTC. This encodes CASSFDSLYGYTF.

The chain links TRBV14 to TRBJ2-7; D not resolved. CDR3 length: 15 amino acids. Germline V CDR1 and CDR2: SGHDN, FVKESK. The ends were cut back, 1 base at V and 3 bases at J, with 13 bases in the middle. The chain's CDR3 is CASSQVRRPGYEQYF. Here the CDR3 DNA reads TGTGCCAGCAGCCAAGTTCGTCGGCCGGGCTACGAGCAGTACTTC.

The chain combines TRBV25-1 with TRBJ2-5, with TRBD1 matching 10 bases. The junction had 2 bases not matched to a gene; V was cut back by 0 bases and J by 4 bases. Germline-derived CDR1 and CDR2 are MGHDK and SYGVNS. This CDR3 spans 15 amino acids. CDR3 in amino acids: CASSEYGDRGETQYF. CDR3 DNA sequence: TGTGCCAGCAGTGAATACGGGGACAGGGGAGAGACCCAGTACTTC.

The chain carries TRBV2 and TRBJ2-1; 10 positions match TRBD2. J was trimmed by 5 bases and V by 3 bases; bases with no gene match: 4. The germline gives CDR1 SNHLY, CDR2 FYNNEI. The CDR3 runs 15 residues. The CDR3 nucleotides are TGTGCCAGCAGTGACTGGACTAGCGGAAACAATGAGCAGTTCTTC. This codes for CASSDWTSGNNEQFF.